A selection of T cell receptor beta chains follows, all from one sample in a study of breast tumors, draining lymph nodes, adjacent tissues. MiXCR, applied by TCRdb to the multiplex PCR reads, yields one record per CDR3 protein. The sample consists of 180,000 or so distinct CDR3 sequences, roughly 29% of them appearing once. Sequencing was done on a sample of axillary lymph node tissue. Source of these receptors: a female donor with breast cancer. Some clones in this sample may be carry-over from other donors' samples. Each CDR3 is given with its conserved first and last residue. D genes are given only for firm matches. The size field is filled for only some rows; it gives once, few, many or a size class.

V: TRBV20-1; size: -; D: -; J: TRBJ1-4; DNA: TGCAGTGCTAGAGAGGTGGGATCCGGGCTGGAAAAACTGTTTTTT; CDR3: CSAREVGSGLEKLFF
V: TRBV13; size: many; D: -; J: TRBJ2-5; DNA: TGTGCCAGCAGCATCGACAGGAGTCAGTACTTC; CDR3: CASSIDRSQYF
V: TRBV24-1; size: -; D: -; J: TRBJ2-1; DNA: TGTGCCACCAGTGATTTGGACAGGTGGGGCAATGAGCAGTTCTTC; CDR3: CATSDLDRWGNEQFF
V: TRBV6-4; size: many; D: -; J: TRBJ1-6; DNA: TGTGCCAGCAGTGACACTCGAGGGGGGGCGGAATCCTATAATTCACCCCTCCACTTT; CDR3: CASSDTRGGAESYNSPLHF
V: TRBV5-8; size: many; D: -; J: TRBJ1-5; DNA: TGTGCCAGCAGCTTGAGCGGGTCCCTGGACAATCAGCCCCAGCATTTT; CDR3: CASSLSGSLDNQPQHF
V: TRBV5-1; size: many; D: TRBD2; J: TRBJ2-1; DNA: TGCGCCAGCAGCTTGGTAGCGGGGGGCTACAATGAGCAGTTCTTC; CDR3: CASSLVAGGYNEQFF
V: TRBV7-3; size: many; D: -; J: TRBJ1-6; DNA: TGTGCCAGCAGCGCACAGGGAGATTCACCCCTCCACTTT; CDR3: CASSAQGDSPLHF
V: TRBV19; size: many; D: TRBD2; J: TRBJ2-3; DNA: TGTGCCAGCTCAGCGGGGACCACAGATACGCAGTATTTT; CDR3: CASSAGTTDTQYF
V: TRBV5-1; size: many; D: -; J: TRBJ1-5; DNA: TGCGCCAGCAGCTTGGCCGGCAGGGCAAGTCAGCCCCAGCATTTT; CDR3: CASSLAGRASQPQHF
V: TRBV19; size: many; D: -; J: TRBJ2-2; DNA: TGTGCCAGTAGGGAGTCGGGTAGCGCTTCGGGGGAGCTGTTTTTT; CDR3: CASRESGSASGELFF
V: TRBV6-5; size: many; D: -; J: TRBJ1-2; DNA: TGTGCCAGCAGTTACTCGAGGGTAGGGCGAGGCTACACCTTC; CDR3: CASSYSRVGRGYTF
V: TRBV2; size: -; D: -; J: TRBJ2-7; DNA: TGTGCCAGCAGTGCAAACACAGGGTTTGCCGGGGAGCTGTACTTC; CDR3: CASSANTGFAGELYF
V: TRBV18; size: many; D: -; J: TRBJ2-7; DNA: TGTGCCAGCTCACCGGTCGAGGGTGGCGAGCAGTACTTC; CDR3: CASSPVEGGEQYF
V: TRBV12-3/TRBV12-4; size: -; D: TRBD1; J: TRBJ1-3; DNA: TGTGCCAGCAGTCCGGGACAGGGACATGGCTACACCATATATTTT; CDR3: CASSPGQGHGYTIYF
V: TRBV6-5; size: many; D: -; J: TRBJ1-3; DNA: TGTGCCAGCAGTTACGATAGGGGGGATGGAAACACCATATATTTT; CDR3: CASSYDRGDGNTIYF
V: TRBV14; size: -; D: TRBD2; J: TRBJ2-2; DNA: TGTGCCAGCAGCCCAAAGGGGCGGGGGGGGACGAATGAGCTGTTTTTT; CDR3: CASSPKGRGGTNELFF
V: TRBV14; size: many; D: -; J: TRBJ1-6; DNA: TGTGCCAGCAGCCTAACGGAGGCTTATAATTCACCCCCCCACTTT; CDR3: CASSLTEAYNSPPHF
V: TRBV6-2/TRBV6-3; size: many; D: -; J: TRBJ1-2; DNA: TGTGCCAGCAGCCCTAGCTCCTATGGCTACACCTTC; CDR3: CASSPSSYGYTF
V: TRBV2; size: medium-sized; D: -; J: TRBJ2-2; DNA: TGTGCCAGCAGTGACAGGGGGGCCGGGGAGCTGTTTTTT; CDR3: CASSDRGAGELFF
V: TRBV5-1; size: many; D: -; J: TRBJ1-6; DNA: TGCGCCAGCAGCTCGGGCGATTCACCCCTCCACTTT; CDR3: CASSSGDSPLHF
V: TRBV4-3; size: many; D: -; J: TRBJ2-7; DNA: TGCGCCAGCAGCCAACGGACCCGGGACTACGAGCAGTACTTC; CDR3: CASSQRTRDYEQYF
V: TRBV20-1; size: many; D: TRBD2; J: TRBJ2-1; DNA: TGCAGTGCCCAGGGAGCGGGGACTACCTACAATGAGCAGTTCTTC; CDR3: CSAQGAGTTYNEQFF
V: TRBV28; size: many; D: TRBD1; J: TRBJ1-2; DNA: TGTGCCAGCAGTAAGGCTCTTCGGGACAGCAACTATGGCTACACCTTC; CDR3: CASSKALRDSNYGYTF